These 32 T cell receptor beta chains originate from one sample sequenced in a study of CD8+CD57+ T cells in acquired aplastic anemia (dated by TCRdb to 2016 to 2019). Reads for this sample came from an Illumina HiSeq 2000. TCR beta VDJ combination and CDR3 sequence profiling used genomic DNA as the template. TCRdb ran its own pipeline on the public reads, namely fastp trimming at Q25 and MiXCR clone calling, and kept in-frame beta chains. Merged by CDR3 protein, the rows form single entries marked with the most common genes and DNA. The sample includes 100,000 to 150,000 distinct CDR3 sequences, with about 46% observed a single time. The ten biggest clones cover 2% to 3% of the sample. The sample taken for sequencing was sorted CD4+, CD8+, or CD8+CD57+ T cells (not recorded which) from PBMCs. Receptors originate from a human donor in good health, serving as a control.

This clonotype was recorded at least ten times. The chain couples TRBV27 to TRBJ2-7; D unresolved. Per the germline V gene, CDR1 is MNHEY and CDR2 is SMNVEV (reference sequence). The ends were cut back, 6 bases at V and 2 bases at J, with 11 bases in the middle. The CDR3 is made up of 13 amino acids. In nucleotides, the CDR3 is TGTGCCAGCAGCCAGACTTTCACCTACGAGCAGTACTTC. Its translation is CASSQTFTYEQYF.

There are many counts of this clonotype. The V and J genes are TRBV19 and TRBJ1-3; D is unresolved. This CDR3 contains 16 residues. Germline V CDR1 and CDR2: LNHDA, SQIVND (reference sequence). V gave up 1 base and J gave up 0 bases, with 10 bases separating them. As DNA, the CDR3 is TGTGCCAGTAGTATAGGGGCGGGGAGCTCTGGAAACACCATATATTTT. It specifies CASSIGAGSSGNTIYF.

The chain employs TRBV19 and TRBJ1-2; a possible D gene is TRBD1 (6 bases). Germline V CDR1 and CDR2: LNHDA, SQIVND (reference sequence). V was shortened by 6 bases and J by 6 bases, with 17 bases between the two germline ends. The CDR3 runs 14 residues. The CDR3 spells CASRSGTFLHGYTF. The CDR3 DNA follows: TGTGCCAGTAGGAGCGGGACATTCCTCCATGGCTACACCTTC.

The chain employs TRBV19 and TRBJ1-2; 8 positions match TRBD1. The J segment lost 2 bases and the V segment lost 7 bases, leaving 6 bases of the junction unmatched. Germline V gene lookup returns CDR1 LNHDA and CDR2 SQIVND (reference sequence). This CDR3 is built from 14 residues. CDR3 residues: CASTDRGTNYGYTF. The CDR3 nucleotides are TGTGCCAGTACAGACAGGGGCACAAACTATGGCTACACCTTC.

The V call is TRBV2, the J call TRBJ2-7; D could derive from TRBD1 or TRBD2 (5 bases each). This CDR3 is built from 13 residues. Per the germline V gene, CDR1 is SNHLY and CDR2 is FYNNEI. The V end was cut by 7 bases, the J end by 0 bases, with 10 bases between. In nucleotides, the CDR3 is TGTGCCAGCAAAGGGACGAGCTCCTACGAGCAGTACTTC. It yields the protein CASKGTSSYEQYF.

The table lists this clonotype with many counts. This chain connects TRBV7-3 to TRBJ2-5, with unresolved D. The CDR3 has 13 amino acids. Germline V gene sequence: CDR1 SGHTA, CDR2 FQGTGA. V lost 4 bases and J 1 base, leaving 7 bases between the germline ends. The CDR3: CASSSPPQETQYF. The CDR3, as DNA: TGTGCCAGCAGCTCCCCACCCCAAGAGACCCAGTACTTC.

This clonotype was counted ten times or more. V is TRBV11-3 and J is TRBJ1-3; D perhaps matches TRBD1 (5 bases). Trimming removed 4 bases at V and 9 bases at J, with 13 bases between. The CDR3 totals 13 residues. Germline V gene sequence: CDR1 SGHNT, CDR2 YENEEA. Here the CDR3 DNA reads TGTGCCAGCAGCTCCCGACAGAAAGGCACCATATATTTT. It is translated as CASSSRQKGTIYF.

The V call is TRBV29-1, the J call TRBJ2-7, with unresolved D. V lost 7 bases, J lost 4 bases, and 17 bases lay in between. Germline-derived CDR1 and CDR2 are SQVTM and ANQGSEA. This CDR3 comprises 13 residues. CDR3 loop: CSGVHSFGYEQYF. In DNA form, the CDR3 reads TGCAGCGGCGTACACAGTTTTGGGTACGAGCAGTACTTC.

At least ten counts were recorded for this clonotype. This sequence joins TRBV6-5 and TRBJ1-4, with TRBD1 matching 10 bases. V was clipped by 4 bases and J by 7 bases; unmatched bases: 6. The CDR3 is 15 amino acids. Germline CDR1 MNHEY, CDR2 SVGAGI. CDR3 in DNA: TGTGCCAGCAGTTCCCGACAGGGGGCGCGTGAAAAACTGTTTTTT. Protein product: CASSSRQGAREKLFF.

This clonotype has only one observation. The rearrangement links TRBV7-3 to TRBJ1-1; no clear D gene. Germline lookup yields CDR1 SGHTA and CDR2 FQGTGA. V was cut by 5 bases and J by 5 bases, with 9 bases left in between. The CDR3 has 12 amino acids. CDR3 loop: CASSQEGTEAFF. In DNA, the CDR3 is TGTGCCAGCAGCCAGGAAGGGACTGAAGCTTTCTTT.

The DNA for the CDR3 is TGTGCCAGCAGTTTGGCGGATAGTCTAGGCTACACCTTC. It specifies CASSLADSLGYTF. The gene calls are TRBV12-3 or TRBV12-4 and TRBJ1-2; D unclear. Trimming removed 3 bases from V and 8 bases from J, with 13 bases in between. CDR3 length: 13 amino acids.

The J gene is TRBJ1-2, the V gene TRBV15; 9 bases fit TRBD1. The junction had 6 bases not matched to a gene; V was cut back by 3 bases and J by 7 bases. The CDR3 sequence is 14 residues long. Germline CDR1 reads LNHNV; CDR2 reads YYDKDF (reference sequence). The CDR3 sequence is CATSRGTGLGGYTF. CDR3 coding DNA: TGTGCCACCAGCAGGGGGACAGGGCTCGGTGGCTACACCTTC.

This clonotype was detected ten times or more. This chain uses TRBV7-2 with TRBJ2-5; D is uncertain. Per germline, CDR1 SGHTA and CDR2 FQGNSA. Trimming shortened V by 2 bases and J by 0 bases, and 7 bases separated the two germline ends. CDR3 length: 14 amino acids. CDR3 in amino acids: CASSLRADQETQYF. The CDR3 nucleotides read TGTGCCAGCAGCTTACGGGCAGACCAAGAGACCCAGTACTTC.

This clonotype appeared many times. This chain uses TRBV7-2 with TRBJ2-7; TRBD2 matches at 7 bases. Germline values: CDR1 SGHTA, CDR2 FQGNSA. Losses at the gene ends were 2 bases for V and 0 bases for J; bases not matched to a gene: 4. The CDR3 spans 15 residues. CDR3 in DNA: TGTGCCAGCAGCTTATTTGGGACTAACTCCTACGAGCAGTACTTC. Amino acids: CASSLFGTNSYEQYF.

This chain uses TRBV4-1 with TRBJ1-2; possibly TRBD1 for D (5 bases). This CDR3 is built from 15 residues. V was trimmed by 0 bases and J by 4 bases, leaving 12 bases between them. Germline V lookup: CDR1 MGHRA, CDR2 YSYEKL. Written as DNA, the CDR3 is TGCGCCAGCAGCCAAGATGGGGGACGGAGCTATGGCTACACCTTC. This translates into CASSQDGGRSYGYTF.

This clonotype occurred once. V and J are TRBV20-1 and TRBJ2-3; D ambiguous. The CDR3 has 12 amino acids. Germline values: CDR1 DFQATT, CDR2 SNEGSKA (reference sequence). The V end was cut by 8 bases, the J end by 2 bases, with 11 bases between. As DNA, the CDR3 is TGCAGTCTTGAGGATATCACAGATACGCAGTATTTT. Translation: CSLEDITDTQYF.

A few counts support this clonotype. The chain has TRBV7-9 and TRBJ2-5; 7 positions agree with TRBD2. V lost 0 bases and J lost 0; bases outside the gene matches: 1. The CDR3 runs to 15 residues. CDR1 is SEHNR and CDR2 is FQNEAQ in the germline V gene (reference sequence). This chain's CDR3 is CASSLARGYQETQYF. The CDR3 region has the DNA TGTGCCAGCAGCTTAGCGCGGGGGTACCAAGAGACCCAGTACTTC.

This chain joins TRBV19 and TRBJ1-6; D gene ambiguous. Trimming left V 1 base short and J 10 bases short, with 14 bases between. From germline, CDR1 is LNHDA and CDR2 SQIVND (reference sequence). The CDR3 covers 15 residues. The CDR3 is CASSIGAGVESPLHF. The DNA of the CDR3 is TGTGCCAGTAGTATAGGAGCGGGAGTTGAATCACCCCTCCACTTT.

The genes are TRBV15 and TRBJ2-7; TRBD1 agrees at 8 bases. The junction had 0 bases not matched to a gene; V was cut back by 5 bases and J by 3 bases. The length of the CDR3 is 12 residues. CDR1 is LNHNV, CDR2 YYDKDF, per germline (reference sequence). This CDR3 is CATSGQGYEQYF. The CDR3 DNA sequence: TGTGCCACCAGCGGACAGGGCTACGAGCAGTACTTC.

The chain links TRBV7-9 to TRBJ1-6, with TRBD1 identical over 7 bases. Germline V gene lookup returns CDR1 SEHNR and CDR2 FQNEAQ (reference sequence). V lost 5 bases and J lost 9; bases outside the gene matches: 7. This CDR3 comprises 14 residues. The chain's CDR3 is CASSDGTASSPLHF. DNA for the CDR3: TGTGCCAGCAGCGATGGGACAGCCAGTTCACCCCTCCACTTT.

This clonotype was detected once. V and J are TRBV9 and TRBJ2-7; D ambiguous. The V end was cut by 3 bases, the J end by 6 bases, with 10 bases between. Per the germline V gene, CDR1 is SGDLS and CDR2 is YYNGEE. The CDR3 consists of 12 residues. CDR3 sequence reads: CASSAPLGEQYF. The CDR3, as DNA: TGTGCCAGCAGCGCCCCTCTCGGCGAGCAGTACTTC.

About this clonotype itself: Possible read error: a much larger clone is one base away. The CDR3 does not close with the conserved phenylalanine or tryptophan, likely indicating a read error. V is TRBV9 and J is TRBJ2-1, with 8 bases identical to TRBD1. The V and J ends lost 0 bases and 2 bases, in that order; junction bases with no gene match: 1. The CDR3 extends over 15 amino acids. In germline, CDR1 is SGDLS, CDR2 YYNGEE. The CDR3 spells CASSVGTGPYNEQFL. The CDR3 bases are TGTGCCAGCAGCGTAGGGACAGGGCCCTACAATGAGCAGTTCCTC.

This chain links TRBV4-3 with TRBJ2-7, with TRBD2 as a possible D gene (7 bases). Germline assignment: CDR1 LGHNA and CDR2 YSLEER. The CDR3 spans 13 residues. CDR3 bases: TGCGCTACCGGAGGGGGGGGGCGGGACGAGCAGTACTTC. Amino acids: CATGGGGRDEQYF.

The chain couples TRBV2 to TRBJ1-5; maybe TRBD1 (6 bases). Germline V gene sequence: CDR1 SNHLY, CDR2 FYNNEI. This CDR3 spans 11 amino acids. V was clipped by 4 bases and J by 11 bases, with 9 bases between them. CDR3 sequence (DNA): TGTGCCAGCAGTGCGGGGGCGACCCAGCATTTT. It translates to CASSAGATQHF.

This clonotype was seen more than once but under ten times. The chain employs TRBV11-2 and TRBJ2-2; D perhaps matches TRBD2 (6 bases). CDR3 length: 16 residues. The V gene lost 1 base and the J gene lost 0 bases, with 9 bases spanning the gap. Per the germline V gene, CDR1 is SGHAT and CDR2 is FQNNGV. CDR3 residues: CASSLGGTSNTGELFF. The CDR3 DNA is TGTGCCAGCAGCTTAGGGGGGACTTCGAACACCGGGGAGCTGTTTTTT.

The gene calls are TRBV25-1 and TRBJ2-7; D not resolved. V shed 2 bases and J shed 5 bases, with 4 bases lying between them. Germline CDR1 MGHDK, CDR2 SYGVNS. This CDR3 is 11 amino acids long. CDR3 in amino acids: CASSENDEQYF. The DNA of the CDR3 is TGTGCCAGCAGTGAAAACGACGAGCAGTACTTC.

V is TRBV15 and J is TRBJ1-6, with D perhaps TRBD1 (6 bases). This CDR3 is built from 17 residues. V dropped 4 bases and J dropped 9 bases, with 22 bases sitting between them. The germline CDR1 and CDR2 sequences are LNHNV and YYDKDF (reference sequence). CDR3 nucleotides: TGTGCCACCAGCAAAGACGACCTACAGGGTCTGGGTTCACCCCTCCACTTT. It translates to CATSKDDLQGLGSPLHF.

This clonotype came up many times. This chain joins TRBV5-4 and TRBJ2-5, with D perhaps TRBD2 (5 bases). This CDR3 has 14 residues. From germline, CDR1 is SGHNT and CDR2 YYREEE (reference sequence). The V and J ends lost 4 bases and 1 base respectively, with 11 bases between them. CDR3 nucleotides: TGTGCCAGCAGCCCGGACCTAGCCCAAGAGACCCAGTACTTC. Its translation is CASSPDLAQETQYF.

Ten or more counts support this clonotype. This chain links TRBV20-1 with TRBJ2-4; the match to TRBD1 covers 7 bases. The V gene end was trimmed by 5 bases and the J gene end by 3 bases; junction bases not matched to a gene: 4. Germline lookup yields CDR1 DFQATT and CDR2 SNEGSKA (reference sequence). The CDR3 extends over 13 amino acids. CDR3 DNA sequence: TGCAGTGCTCCCGACAGGGACAAAAACATTCAGTACTTC. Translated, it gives CSAPDRDKNIQYF.

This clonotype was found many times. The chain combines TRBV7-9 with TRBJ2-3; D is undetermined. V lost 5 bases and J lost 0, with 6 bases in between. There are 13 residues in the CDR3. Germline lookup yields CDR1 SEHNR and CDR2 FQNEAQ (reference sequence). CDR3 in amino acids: CASSASSTDTQYF. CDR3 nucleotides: TGTGCCAGCAGCGCCTCTAGCACAGATACGCAGTATTTT.

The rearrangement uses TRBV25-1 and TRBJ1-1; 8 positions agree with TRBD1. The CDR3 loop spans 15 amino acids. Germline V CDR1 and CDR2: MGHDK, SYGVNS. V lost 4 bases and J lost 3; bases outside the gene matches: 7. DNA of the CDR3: TGTGCCAGCAGTGGAAGGACAGGGTCCTACACTGAAGCTTTCTTT. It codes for CASSGRTGSYTEAFF.

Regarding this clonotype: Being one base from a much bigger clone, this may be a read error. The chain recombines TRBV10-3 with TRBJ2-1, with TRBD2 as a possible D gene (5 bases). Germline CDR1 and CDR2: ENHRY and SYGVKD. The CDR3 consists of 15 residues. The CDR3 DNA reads TGTGCCAGCAGTTACGGACTTGTCTCCTACAATGAGCAGTTCTTC. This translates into CASSYGLVSYNEQFF.